The rows below give T cell receptor beta chains drawn from one sample of a study of T cell changes during pregnancy in multiple sclerosis. Assay: immunoSEQ multiplex PCR; the TCRdb copy retains only in-frame clones and omits some. The table includes 30,000 to 50,000 clones, 94% detected once. Sequencing was performed on CD4+ T cells from peripheral blood mononuclear cells, taken after pregnancy. The receptors derive from a female donor with multiple sclerosis, enrolled in a pregnancy study. Both conserved end residues are part of each CDR3. D genes are given only for firm matches. The size field is filled for only some rows; it gives once, few, many or a size class.

d_gene	v_gene	abundance	j_gene	CDR3nt	CDR3aa
TRBD1	TRBV11-2	NA	TRBJ2-1	TGTGCCAGCAGCTTAGAATCAGGACAGGGGGTTGAGCAGTTCTTC	CASSLESGQGVEQFF
NA	TRBV4-1	NA	TRBJ2-7	TGCGCCAGCAGCCAAGAACAGGGTCGGTCCTACGAGCAGTACTTC	CASSQEQGRSYEQYF
NA	TRBV11-2	NA	TRBJ1-6	TGTGCCAGCAGCGCCCCAGGGAGGGAAAATTCACCCCTCCACTTT	CASSAPGRENSPLHF
TRBD2	TRBV19	NA	TRBJ2-1	TGTGCCAGTAGTAAGGGGGCGAGCGGGGGGCCATTCTCCTACAATGAGCAGTTCTTC	CASSKGASGGPFSYNEQFF
NA	TRBV2	NA	TRBJ2-5	TGTGCCAGCAGGGAAACTACAGGGTTTGAGACCCAGTACTTC	CASRETTGFETQYF
NA	TRBV9	NA	TRBJ2-2	TGTGCCAGCAGCGTAGCGGGTACGAACACCGGGGAGCTGTTTTTT	CASSVAGTNTGELFF
TRBD1	TRBV7-9	NA	TRBJ2-1	TGTGCCAGCAGCTTAATGGCTCCAGGGGGTGATGAGCAGTTCTTC	CASSLMAPGGDEQFF
TRBD1	TRBV19	few	TRBJ2-2	TGTGCCAGTAGTGGACAGGGGACTAATTTAAGAGGCGGGGAGCTGTTTTTT	CASSGQGTNLRGGELFF
NA	TRBV7-3	NA	TRBJ1-1	TGTGCCAGCAGCCTCAGTGGTGCCAACACTGAAGCTTTCTTT	CASSLSGANTEAFF
NA	TRBV4-2	NA	TRBJ1-5	TGTGCCAGCAGCCAAGGTGGACAAATCAATCAGCCCCAGCATTTT	CASSQGGQINQPQHF
TRBD1	TRBV4-1	NA	TRBJ1-2	TGCGCCAGCAGCCAAGATGCCAACAGGGGACCCTATGGCTACACCTTC	CASSQDANRGPYGYTF
TRBD1	TRBV11-2	NA	TRBJ1-1	TGTGCCAGCAGCTACGCCGGGACAGGGGAAGCTTTCTTT	CASSYAGTGEAFF
NA	TRBV6-5	NA	TRBJ2-2	TGTGCCAGCAGTTACTCGAGCCCCAACACCGGGGAGCTGTTTTTT	CASSYSSPNTGELFF
TRBD2	TRBV5-6	NA	TRBJ2-1	TGTGCCAGCAGCTTGGAAGCGGGGGGGTATGTCTTC	CASSLEAGGYVF
NA	TRBV29-1	NA	TRBJ2-3	TGCAGCGCGGTTAGTGGATTGGTTGGGCCCACAGATACGCAGTATTTT	CSAVSGLVGPTDTQYF
NA	TRBV7-8	NA	TRBJ1-1	TGTGCCAGCAGCCCAGGCCGGACACACACTGAAGCTTTCTTT	CASSPGRTHTEAFF
NA	TRBV7-3	NA	TRBJ2-1	TGTGCCAGCAGCTCCTCTAGAGGGAATGAGCAGTTCTTC	CASSSSRGNEQFF
TRBD1	TRBV19	NA	TRBJ2-7	TGTGCCAGTAGTGCCGGACAGGGGCCCTACGAGCAGTACTTC	CASSAGQGPYEQYF
NA	TRBV5-5	once	TRBJ1-1	TGTGCCAGCAGCTTGGGGAGTAGGTGGAGCACTGAAGCTTTCTTT	CASSLGSRWSTEAFF
NA	TRBV2	once	TRBJ1-4	TGTGCCAGCGACAAAGGTTCGGGGGGAGAAAAACTGTTTTTT	CASDKGSGGEKLFF
NA	TRBV9	NA	TRBJ2-5	TGTGCCAGCAGCGTAAAGGGGCGCGGTAAAGAGACCCAGTACTTC	CASSVKGRGKETQYF
TRBD1	TRBV7-3	NA	TRBJ2-2	TGTGCCAGCAGCGCCGTTAAAAGGACAGGGCACCCAACCGGGGAGCTGTTTTTT	CASSAVKRTGHPTGELFF
NA	TRBV7-2	NA	TRBJ2-5	TGTGCCAGCAGTCCCAGAGGGGCGGGGCGTGAGACCCAGTACTTC	CASSPRGAGRETQYF
NA	TRBV7-5	NA	TRBJ1-2	TGTGCCAGAAGCTCCCGGGACAGCCCCTATGGCTACACCTTC	CARSSRDSPYGYTF
NA	TRBV9	once	TRBJ2-1	TGTGCCAGCAGCCCCCAGGGTATCCACAATGAGCAGTTCTTC	CASSPQGIHNEQFF
NA	TRBV10-1	NA	TRBJ2-3	TGCGCCAGCAGTGAGGGGGCCAAGGATACGCAGTATTTT	CASSEGAKDTQYF
NA	TRBV7-2	NA	TRBJ1-2	TGTGCCAGCAGCTTACCAGGGAACTATGGCTACACCTTC	CASSLPGNYGYTF
TRBD2	TRBV4-1	NA	TRBJ2-2	TGCGCCAGCAGCCTCGAGCGGGGGATACGAACCGGGGAGCTGTTTTTT	CASSLERGIRTGELFF
NA	TRBV10-2	NA	TRBJ2-7	TGCGCCAGCAGTGCCACAGTCAGCGAGCAGTACTTC	CASSATVSEQYF
NA	TRBV18	NA	TRBJ2-7	TGTGCCAGCTCACCCCTAGGGCAGGGACACTTAGTGGAGCAGTACTTC	CASSPLGQGHLVEQYF
NA	TRBV5-1	NA	TRBJ2-5	TGCGCCAGCAGCACCTCCGGGGGAGGGACCCAGTACTTC	CASSTSGGGTQYF